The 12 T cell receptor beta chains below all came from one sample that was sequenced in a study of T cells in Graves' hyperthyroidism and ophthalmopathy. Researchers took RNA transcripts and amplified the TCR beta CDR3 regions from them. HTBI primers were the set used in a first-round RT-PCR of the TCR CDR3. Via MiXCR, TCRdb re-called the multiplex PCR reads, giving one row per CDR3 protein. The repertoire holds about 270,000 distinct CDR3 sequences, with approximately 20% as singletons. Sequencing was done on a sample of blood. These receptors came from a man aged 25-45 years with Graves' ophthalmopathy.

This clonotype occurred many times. The CDR3 spells CASRKLAGGPNEQFF. The CDR3 coding sequence is TGTGCCAGTAGAAAACTAGCGGGAGGGCCCAATGAGCAGTTCTTC. This chain uses TRBV19 with TRBJ2-1; 13 bases match TRBD2. Germline trimming cut 6 bases from V and 6 bases from J; bases unmatched to any gene: 5. CDR1 is LNHDA and CDR2 is SQIVND in the germline V gene (reference sequence). The CDR3 loop spans 15 amino acids.

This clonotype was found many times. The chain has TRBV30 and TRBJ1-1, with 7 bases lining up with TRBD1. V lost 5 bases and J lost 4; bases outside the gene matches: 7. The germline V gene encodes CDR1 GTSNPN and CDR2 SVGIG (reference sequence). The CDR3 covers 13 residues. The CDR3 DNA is TGTGCCTGGGATTCTACAGGGGCCACTGAAGCTTTCTTT. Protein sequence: CAWDSTGATEAFF.

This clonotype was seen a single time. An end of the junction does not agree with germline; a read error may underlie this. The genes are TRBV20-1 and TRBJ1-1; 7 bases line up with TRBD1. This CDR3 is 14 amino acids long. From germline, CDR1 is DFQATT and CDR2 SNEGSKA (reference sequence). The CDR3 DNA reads TGCAGTGCTAGACCTCCGACAGGGAGTACTGGAGCTTTCTTT. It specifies CSARPPTGSTGAFF.

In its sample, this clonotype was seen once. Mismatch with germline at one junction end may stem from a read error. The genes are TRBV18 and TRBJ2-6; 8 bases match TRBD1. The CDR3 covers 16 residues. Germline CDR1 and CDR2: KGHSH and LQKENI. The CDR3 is CAGSPWTGSGANVLTF. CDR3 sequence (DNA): TGTGCCGGCTCACCATGGACAGGGTCCGGGGCCAACGTCCTGACTTTC. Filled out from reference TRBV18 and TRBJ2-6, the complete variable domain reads NAGVMQNPRHLVRRRGQEARLRCSPMKGHSHVYWYRQLPEEGLKFMVYLQKENIIDESGMPKERFSAEFPKEGPSILRIQQVVRGDSAAYFCAGSPWTGSGANVLTFGAGSRLTVL.

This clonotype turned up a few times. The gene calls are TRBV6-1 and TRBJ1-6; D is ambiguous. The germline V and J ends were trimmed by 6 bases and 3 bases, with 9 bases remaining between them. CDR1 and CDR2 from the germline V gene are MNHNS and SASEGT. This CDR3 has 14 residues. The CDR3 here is CASRPADYNSPLHF. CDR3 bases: TGTGCCAGCAGACCGGCCGACTATAATTCACCCCTCCACTTT.

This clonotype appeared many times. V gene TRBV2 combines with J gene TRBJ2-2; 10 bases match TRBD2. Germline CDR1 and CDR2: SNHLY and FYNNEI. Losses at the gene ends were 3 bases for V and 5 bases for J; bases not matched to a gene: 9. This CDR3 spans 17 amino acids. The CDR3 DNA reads TGTGCCAGCAGTGAGGAGGCTAGCGGGAGCGGAACCGGGGAGCTGTTTTTT. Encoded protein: CASSEEASGSGTGELFF.

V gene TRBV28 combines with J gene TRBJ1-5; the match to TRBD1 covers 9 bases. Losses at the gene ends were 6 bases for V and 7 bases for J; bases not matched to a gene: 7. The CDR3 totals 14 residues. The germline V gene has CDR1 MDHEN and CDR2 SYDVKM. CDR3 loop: CASRQGQGDQPQHF. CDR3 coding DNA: TGTGCCAGCAGGCAGGGACAGGGAGACCAGCCCCAGCATTTT.

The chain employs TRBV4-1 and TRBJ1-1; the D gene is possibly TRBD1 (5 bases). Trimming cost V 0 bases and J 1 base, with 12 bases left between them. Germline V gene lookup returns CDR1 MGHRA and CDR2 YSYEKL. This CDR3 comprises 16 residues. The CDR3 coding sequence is TGCGCCAGCAGCCAAGACAGGGAGGTTGGGAACACTGAAGCTTTCTTT. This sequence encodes CASSQDREVGNTEAFF.

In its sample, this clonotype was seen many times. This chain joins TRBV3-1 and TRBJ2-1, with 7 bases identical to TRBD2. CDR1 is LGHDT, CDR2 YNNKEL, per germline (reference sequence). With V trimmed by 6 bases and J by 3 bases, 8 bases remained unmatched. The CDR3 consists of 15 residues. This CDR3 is CASSRTRFGYNEQFF. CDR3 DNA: TGTGCCAGCAGTAGGACTAGGTTTGGCTACAATGAGCAGTTCTTC.

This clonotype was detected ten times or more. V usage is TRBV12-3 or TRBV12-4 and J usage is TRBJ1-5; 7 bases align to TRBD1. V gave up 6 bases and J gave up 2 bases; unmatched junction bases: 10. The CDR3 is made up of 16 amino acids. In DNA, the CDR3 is TGTGCCAGCAGCTCCCAACCTACAGGGGGCAATCAGCCCCAGCATTTT. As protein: CASSSQPTGGNQPQHF.

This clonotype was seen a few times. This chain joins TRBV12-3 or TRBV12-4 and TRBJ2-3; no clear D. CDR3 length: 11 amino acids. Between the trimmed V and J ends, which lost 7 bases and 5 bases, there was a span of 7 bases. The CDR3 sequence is CASTWGDTQYF. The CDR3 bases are TGTGCCAGCACCTGGGGAGATACGCAGTATTTT.

Here the CDR3 reads CASSPPSSNEQFF. The DNA for the CDR3 is TGTGCCAGCTCACCACCTAGCTCCAATGAGCAGTTCTTC. V and J are TRBV18 and TRBJ2-1; D is undetermined. This CDR3 spans 13 amino acids. V dropped 0 bases and J dropped 6 bases, with 6 bases sitting between them. Germline V gene lookup returns CDR1 KGHSH and CDR2 LQKENI.